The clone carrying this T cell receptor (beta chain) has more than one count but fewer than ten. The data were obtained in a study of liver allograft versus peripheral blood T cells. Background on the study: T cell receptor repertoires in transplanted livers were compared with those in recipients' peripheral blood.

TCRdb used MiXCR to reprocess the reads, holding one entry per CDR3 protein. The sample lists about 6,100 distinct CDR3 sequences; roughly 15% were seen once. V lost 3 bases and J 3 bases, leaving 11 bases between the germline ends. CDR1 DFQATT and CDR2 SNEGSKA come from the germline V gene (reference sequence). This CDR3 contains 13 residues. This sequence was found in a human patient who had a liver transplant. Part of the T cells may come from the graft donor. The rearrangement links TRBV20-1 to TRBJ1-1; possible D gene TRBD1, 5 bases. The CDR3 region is CSARARGDTEAFF. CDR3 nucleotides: TGCAGTGCTAGGGCTCGGGGGGACACTGAAGCTTTCTTT.